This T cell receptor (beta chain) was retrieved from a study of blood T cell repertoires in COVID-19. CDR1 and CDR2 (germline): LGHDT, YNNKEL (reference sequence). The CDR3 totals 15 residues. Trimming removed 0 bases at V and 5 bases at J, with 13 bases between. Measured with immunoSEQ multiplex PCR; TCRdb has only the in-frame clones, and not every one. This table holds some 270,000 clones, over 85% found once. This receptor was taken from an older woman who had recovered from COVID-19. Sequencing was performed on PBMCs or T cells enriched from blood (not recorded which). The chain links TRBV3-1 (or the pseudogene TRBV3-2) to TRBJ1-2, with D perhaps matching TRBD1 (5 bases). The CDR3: CASSQELGGVYGYTF. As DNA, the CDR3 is TGTGCCAGCAGCCAAGAACTGGGGGGAGTTTATGGCTACACCTTC.